These 19 T cell receptor beta chains were all obtained from the same sample, sequenced in a study of T cell repertoires in cytomegalovirus infection. MiXCR, run by TCRdb on the reads, gives a single entry per CDR3 protein. The table lists some 920,000 distinct CDR3 sequences, 25% to 40% of them singletons. The antigens these receptors bind are not known. Sequenced material: cultured CD8+ T cells from PBMCs, taken from culture after CMV antigen stimulation. Receptor source: a human donor in good health (CMV status not recorded). Some clones in this sample may be carry-over from other donors' samples.

The chain employs TRBV7-9 and TRBJ1-4; D unresolved. V was pared by 4 bases and J by 5 bases, with 11 bases between. CDR1 and CDR2 from the germline V gene are SEHNR and FQNEAQ (reference sequence). This CDR3 is 14 amino acids long. CDR3 protein: CASSSEGWNEKLFF. CDR3 nucleotides: TGTGCCAGCAGCTCGGAGGGATGGAATGAAAAACTGTTTTTT.

A few counts support this clonotype. The chain carries TRBV7-9 and TRBJ2-1, with 11 bases fitting TRBD2. V gave up 6 bases and J gave up 1 base; unmatched junction bases: 5. The CDR3 has 16 amino acids. The germline gives CDR1 SEHNR, CDR2 FQNEAQ (reference sequence). This CDR3 reads CASRQTSGESYNEQFF. CDR3 sequence (DNA): TGTGCCAGCAGACAGACTAGCGGGGAGTCCTACAATGAGCAGTTCTTC.

The sample holds a few counts of this clonotype. This rearrangement joins TRBV7-3 to TRBJ1-5; D is ambiguous. The germline V gene has CDR1 SGHTA and CDR2 FQGTGA. Deletions cut 6 bases from V and 2 bases from J, with 29 bases between. This CDR3 contains 20 residues. DNA for the CDR3: TGTGCCAGCAGACCCTCCCCCACTCTGGCGGGGAATTCGGGCAATCAGCCCCAGCATTTT. Translated: CASRPSPTLAGNSGNQPQHF.

The CDR3 protein is CASSRLAALGETQYF. The CDR3 nucleotides are TGCGCCAGCAGCCGTCTCGCGGCGTTAGGGGAGACCCAGTACTTC. The chain recombines TRBV4-3 with TRBJ2-5; D is uncertain. V was cut by 4 bases and J by 5 bases, with 17 bases left in between. CDR1 is LGHNA, CDR2 YSLEER, per germline. The CDR3 has 15 amino acids.

The chain uses TRBV6-1 and TRBJ1-2; TRBD1 matches at 7 bases. V was pared by 0 bases and J by 4 bases, with 8 bases of the junction left unmatched. The CDR3 is made up of 16 amino acids. Germline-derived CDR1 and CDR2 are MNHNS and SASEGT. The CDR3 DNA reads as TGTGCCAGCAGTGAAGCCTACCAGGGACAGAGCTATGGCTACACCTTC. This gives the protein CASSEAYQGQSYGYTF.

This clonotype was recorded at least ten times. V is TRBV27 and J is TRBJ1-2; TRBD1 might be the D (5 bases). Between the trimmed V and J ends, which lost 0 bases and 4 bases, there was a span of 6 bases. Germline assignment: CDR1 MNHEY and CDR2 SMNVEV (reference sequence). The CDR3 is 13 residues long. The CDR3 region is CASSLSGPYGYTF. Here the CDR3 DNA reads TGTGCCAGCAGTTTATCGGGGCCCTATGGCTACACCTTC.

The sample holds a few counts of this clonotype. The genes are TRBV6-5 and TRBJ2-7; D possibly matches TRBD1 or TRBD2 (5 bases each). There are 16 residues in the CDR3. Germline CDR1 and CDR2: MNHEY and SVGAGI. Trimming removed 0 bases at V and 2 bases at J, with 14 bases between. The CDR3 is CASSYSIAGSPYEQYF. CDR3 sequence (DNA): TGTGCCAGCAGTTACTCGATCGCAGGGAGCCCCTACGAGCAGTACTTC.

The chain carries TRBV6-1 and TRBJ2-7; D not resolved. The CDR3 is made up of 11 amino acids. V shed 4 bases and J shed 0 bases, with 1 base lying between them. The germline CDR1 and CDR2 sequences are MNHNS and SASEGT. The CDR3 reads CASSVSYEQYV. CDR3 DNA sequence: TGTGCCAGCAGTGTCTCCTACGAGCAGTACGTC.

This chain uses TRBV13 with TRBJ1-2, with 7 nucleotides matching TRBD1. CDR1 and CDR2 (germline): PRHDT, FYEKMQ (reference sequence). The CDR3 is made up of 16 amino acids. The junction had 13 bases not matched to a gene; V was cut back by 7 bases and J by 2 bases. CDR3 protein: CASIGSGSRGNYGYTF. The CDR3 region has the DNA TGTGCCAGCATAGGGTCAGGGTCCAGGGGGAACTATGGCTACACCTTC.

The chain recombines TRBV29-1 with TRBJ1-1, with TRBD1 matching over 8 bases. CDR1 is SQVTM, CDR2 ANQGSEA, per germline. Unmatched junction bases numbered 5, after V lost 4 bases and J lost 7 bases. This CDR3 has 12 amino acids. CDR3 nucleotides: TGCAGCGTTGGGACAGGGACCTATGAAGCTTTCTTT. The encoded protein is CSVGTGTYEAFF.

Concerning this clonotype itself: This CDR3 is missing its conserved last phenylalanine or tryptophan, likely due to a read error. This chain links TRBV28 with TRBJ1-5; no clear D gene. The CDR3 has 17 amino acids. Germline-derived CDR1 and CDR2 are MDHEN and SYDVKM. Trimming shortened V by 4 bases and J by 5 bases, and 21 bases separated the two germline ends. CDR3 residues: CASSSGPPVKVDQPQHY. The CDR3 nucleotides read TGTGCCAGCAGTTCTGGCCCCCCGGTCAAGGTTGATCAGCCCCAGCATTAT.

The chain carries TRBV6-1 and TRBJ2-7, with D tentatively TRBD1 or TRBD2 (5 bases each). Trimming pared 6 bases from V and 3 bases from J, leaving 12 bases between. The CDR3 has 13 amino acids. Germline-derived CDR1 and CDR2 are MNHNS and SASEGT. The CDR3 bases are TGTGCCAGCAGGCCGGGACCTGTCTACGAGCAGTACTTC. Translated, it gives CASRPGPVYEQYF.

The chain links TRBV7-2 to TRBJ2-2; D ambiguous. The CDR3 loop spans 11 amino acids. Between the trimmed V and J ends, which lost 8 bases and 5 bases, there was a span of 6 bases. Germline V gene data show CDR1 as SGHTA and CDR2 as FQGNSA. The CDR3: CASFGTGELFF. The DNA for the CDR3 is TGTGCCAGCTTCGGTACCGGGGAGCTGTTTTTT.

This sequence joins TRBV20-1 and TRBJ2-1; D is uncertain. The germline gives CDR1 DFQATT, CDR2 SNEGSKA (reference sequence). V lost 5 bases, J lost 7 bases, and 24 bases lay in between. The CDR3 length is 16 residues. The CDR3 sequence is CSAPPQSLAPWNEQFF. Written as DNA, the CDR3 is TGCAGTGCTCCCCCACAGAGTTTGGCTCCTTGGAATGAGCAGTTCTTC.

This chain connects TRBV15 to TRBJ1-2, with TRBD1 as a possible D gene (5 bases). Germline CDR1 and CDR2: LNHNV and YYDKDF (reference sequence). The CDR3 contains 14 residues. The ends were cut back, 3 bases at V and 1 base at J, with 9 bases in the middle. CDR3 in amino acids: CATSRTDSNYGYTF. CDR3 bases: TGTGCCACCAGCAGGACCGACAGTAACTATGGCTACACCTTC.

This clonotype has a single count. The rearrangement links TRBV10-3 to TRBJ1-1, with D possibly being TRBD1 (5 bases). The CDR3 consists of 14 residues. CDR1 is ENHRY, CDR2 SYGVKD, per germline. V was clipped by 6 bases and J by 3 bases, with 14 bases between them. The CDR3 spells CAISPSGGDTEAFF. CDR3 in DNA: TGTGCCATCAGCCCCTCGGGGGGAGACACTGAAGCTTTCTTT.

The CDR3 is CARPNEGANYGYTF. CDR3 bases: TGTGCCAGACCCAATGAAGGGGCTAACTATGGCTACACCTTC. The chain uses TRBV2 and TRBJ1-2, with D possibly TRBD1 on 5 matching bases. The germline V and J ends were trimmed by 9 bases and 0 bases, with 14 bases remaining between them. Germline CDR1 is SNHLY and CDR2 is FYNNEI. The CDR3 contains 14 residues.

This sequence joins TRBV27 and TRBJ1-3; D possibly corresponds to TRBD1 (5 bases). Trimming took off 8 bases at V and 0 bases at J, with 14 bases between the two ends. The CDR3 is 15 residues long. CDR1 is MNHEY and CDR2 is SMNVEV in the germline V gene (reference sequence). Here the CDR3 reads CASRDGGFSGNTIYF. For the CDR3, the DNA is TGTGCCAGCCGGGACGGCGGATTCTCTGGAAACACCATATATTTT.

A word on this clonotype: At one of its ends the junction is not consistent with the germline gene, which may arise from a read error. The chain carries TRBV6-1 and TRBJ2-7; TRBD1 matches at 11 bases. This CDR3 has 15 residues. In germline, CDR1 is MNHNS, CDR2 SASEGT. The CDR3 sequence is CASSSMDRGPYEQYF. CDR3 coding DNA: TGTGCCAGCAGCTCGATGGACAGGGGGCCCTACGAACAGTACTTC.